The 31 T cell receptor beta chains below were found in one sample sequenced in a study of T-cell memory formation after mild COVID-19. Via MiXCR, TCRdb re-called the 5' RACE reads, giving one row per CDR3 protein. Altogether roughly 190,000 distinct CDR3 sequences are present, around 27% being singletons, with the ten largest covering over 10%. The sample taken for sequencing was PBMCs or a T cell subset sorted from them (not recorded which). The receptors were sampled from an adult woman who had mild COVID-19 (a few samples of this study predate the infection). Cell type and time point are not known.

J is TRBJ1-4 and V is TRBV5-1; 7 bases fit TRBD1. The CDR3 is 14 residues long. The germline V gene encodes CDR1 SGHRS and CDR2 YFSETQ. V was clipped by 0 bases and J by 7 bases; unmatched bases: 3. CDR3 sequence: CASSLGQGGEKLFF. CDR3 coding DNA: TGCGCCAGCAGCTTGGGACAGGGAGGTGAAAAACTGTTTTTT.

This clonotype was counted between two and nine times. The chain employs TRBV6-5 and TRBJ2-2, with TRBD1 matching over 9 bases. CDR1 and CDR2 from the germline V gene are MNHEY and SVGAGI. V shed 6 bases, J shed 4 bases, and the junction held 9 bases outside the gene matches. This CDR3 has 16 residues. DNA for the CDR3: TGTGCCAGCAGACCCCTGGGACAGGGACTCACCGGGGAGCTGTTTTTT. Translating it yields CASRPLGQGLTGELFF.

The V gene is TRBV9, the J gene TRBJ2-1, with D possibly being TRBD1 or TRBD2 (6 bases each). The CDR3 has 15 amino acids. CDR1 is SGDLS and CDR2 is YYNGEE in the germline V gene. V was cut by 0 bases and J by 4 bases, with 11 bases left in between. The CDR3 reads CASSVGGAAYNEQFF. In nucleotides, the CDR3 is TGTGCCAGCAGCGTAGGGGGGGCAGCTTACAATGAGCAGTTCTTC.

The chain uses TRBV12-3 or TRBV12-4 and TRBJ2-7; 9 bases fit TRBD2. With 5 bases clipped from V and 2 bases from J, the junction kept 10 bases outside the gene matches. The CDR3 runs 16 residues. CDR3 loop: CASSPPLSGGTYEQYF. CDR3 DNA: TGTGCCAGCAGTCCACCCCTTAGCGGGGGAACCTACGAGCAGTACTTC.

For the CDR3, the DNA is TGTGCCAGCAGCTTGGGAGACAGGAGGAGCTCCTACGAGCAGTACTTC. Residues: CASSLGDRRSSYEQYF. The chain is built from TRBV5-5 and TRBJ2-7; perhaps TRBD1 as D (6 bases). V was pared by 0 bases and J by 0 bases, with 13 bases between. Germline CDR1 SGHKS, CDR2 YYEKEE (reference sequence). This CDR3 contains 16 residues.

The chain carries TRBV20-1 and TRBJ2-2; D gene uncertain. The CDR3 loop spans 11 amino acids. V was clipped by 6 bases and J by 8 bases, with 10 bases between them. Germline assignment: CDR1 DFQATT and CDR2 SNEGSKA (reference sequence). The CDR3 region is CSAPFRGELFF. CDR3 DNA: TGCAGTGCACCGTTTAGAGGGGAGCTGTTTTTT.

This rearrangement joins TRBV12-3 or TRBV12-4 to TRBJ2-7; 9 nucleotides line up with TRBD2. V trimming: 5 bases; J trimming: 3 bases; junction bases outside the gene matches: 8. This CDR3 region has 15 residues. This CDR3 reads CASSASGIGVYEQYF. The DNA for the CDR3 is TGTGCCAGCAGTGCTAGCGGGATAGGGGTCTACGAGCAGTACTTC.

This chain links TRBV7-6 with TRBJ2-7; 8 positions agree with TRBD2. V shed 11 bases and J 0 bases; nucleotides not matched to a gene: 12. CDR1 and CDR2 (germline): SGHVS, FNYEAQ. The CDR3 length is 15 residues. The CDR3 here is CALAPQAGGSYEQYF. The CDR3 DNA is TGTGCCCTGGCTCCCCAGGCGGGAGGCTCCTACGAGCAGTACTTC.

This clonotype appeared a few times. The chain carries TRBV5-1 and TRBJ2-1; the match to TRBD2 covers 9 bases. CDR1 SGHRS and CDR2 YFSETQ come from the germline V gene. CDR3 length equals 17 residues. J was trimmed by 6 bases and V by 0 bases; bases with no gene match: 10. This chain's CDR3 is CASSLAGAGGPRNEQFF. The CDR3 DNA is TGCGCCAGCAGCTTGGCCGGGGCGGGAGGGCCCCGCAATGAGCAGTTCTTC.

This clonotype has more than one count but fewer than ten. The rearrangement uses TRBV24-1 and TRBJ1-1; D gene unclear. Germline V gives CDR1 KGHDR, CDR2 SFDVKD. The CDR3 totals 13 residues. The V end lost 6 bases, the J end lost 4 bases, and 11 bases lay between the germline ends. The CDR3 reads CATSRAGFTEAFF. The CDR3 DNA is TGTGCCACCAGTCGGGCGGGTTTCACTGAAGCTTTCTTT.

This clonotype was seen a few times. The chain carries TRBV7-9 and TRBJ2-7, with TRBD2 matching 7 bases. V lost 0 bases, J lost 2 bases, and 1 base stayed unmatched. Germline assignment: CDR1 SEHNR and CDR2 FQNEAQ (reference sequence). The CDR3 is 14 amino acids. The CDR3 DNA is TGTGCCAGCAGCTTAGCGGGGACTACCTACGAGCAGTACTTC. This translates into CASSLAGTTYEQYF. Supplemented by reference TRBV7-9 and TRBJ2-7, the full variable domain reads DTGVSQNPRHKITKRGQNVTFRCDPISEHNRLYWYRQTLGQGPEFLTYFQNEAQLEKSRLLSDRFSAERPKGSFSTLEIQRTEQGDSAMYLCASSLAGTTYEQYFGPGTRLTVT.

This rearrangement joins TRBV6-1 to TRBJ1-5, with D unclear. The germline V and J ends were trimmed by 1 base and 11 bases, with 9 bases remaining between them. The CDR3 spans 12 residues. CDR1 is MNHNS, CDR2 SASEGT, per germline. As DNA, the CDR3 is TGTGCCAGCAGTGAAGGGGAGACGGCCCAGCATTTT. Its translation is CASSEGETAQHF.

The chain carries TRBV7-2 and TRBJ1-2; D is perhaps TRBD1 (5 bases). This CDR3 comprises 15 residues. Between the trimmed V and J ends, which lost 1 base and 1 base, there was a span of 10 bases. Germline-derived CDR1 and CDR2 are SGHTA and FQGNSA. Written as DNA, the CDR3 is TGTGCCAGCAGCTTAGGAACAGGCCTTAACTATGGCTACACCTTC. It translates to CASSLGTGLNYGYTF.

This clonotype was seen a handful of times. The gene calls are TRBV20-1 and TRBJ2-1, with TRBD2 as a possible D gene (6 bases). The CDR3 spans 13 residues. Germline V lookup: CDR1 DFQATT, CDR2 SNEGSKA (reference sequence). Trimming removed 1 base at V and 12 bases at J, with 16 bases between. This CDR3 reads CSARGDSLFRQFF. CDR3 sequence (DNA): TGCAGTGCTAGAGGGGACTCCCTGTTTCGGCAGTTCTTC.

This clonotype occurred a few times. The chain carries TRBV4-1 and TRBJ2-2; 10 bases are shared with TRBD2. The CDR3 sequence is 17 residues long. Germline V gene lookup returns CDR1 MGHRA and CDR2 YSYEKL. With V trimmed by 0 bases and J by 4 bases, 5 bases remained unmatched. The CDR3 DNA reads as TGCGCCAGCAGCCAAGAGTCGGGACTAGCGAGCACCGGGGAGCTGTTTTTT. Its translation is CASSQESGLASTGELFF.

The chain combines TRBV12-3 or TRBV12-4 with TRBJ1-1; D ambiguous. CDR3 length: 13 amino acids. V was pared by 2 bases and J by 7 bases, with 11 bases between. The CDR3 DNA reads TGTGCCAGCAGTTTATTAACCGCAGATGAAGCTTTCTTT. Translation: CASSLLTADEAFF.

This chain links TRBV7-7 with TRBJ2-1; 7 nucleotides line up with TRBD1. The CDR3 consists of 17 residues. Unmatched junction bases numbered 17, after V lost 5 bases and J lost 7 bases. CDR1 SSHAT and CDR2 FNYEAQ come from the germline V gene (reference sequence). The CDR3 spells CASSPVGTVTPINEQFF. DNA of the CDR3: TGTGCCAGCAGCCCAGTCGGGACAGTCACTCCGATTAATGAGCAGTTCTTC.

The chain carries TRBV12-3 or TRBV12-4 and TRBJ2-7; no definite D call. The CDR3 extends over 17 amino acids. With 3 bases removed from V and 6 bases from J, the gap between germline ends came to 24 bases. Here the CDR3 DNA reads TGTGCCAGCAGTTTGATGTGGGGATCCCTTATTCCCTTCGAGCAGTACTTC. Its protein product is CASSLMWGSLIPFEQYF.

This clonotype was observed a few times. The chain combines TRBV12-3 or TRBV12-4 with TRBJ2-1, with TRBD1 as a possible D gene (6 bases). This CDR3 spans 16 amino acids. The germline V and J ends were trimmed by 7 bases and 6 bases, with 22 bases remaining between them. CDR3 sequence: CASIFRSAGDSNEQFF. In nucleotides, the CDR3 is TGTGCCAGCATTTTTAGGTCGGCAGGGGATAGCAATGAGCAGTTCTTC.

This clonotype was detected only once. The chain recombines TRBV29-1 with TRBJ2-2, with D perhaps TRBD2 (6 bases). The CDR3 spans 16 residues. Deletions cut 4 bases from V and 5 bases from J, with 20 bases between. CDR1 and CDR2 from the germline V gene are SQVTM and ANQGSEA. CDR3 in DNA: TGCAGCGTTGTTTACGCGGAGGGCTCAAGGACCGGGGAGCTGTTTTTT. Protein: CSVVYAEGSRTGELFF.

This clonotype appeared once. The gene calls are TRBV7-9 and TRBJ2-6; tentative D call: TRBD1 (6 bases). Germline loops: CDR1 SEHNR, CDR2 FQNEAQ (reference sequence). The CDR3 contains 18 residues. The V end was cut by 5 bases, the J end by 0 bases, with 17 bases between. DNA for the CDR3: TGTGCCAGCAGCCCCATCAGGGGAAGGAGCTCTGGGGCCAACGTCCTGACTTTC. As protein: CASSPIRGRSSGANVLTF.

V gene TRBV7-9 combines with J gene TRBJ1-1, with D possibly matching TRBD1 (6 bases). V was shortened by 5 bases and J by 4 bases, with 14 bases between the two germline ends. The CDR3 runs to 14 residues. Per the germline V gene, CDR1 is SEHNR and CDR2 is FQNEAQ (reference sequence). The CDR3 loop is CASSPGGAGTEAFF. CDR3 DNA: TGTGCCAGCAGCCCGGGGGGCGCGGGCACTGAAGCTTTCTTT.

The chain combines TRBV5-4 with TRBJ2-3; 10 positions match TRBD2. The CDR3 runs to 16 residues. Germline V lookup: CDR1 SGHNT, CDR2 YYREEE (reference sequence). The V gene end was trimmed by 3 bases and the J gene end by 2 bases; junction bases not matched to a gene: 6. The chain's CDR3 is CASSYPSGGITDTQYF. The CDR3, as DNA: TGTGCCAGCAGCTACCCTAGCGGGGGAATCACAGATACGCAGTATTTT. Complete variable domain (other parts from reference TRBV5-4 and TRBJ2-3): ETGVTQSPTHLIKTRGQQVTLRCSSQSGHNTVSWYQQALGQGPQFIFQYYREEENGRGNFPPRFSGLQFPNYSSELNVNALELDDSALYLCASSYPSGGITDTQYFGPGTRLTVL.

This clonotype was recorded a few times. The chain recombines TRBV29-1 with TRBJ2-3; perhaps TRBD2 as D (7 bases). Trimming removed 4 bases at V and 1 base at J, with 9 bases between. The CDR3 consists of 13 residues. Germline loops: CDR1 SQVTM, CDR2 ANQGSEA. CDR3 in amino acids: CSVAGGGTDTQYF. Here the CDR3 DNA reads TGCAGCGTTGCGGGGGGCGGCACAGATACGCAGTATTTT.

CDR3 bases: TGCGCCAGCAGCTTGGTCCCTCAAGGGATGGGGACAGATACGCAGTATTTT. Protein sequence: CASSLVPQGMGTDTQYF. This rearrangement joins TRBV5-1 to TRBJ2-3; no reliable D call. Germline values: CDR1 SGHRS, CDR2 YFSETQ. The CDR3 is 17 residues long. V dropped 0 bases and J dropped 3 bases, with 17 bases sitting between them.

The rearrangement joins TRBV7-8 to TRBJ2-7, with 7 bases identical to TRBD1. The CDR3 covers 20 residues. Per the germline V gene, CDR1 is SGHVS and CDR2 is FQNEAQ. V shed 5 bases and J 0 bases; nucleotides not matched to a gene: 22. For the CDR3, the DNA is TGTGCCAGCAGCACCACCCAAGGGGGTGCAGGGGGTTATAACTCCTACGAGCAGTACTTC. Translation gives CASSTTQGGAGGYNSYEQYF.

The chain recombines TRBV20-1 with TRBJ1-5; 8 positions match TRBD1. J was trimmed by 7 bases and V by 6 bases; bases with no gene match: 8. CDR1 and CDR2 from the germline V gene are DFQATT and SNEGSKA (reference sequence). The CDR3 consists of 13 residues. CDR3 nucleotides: TGCAGTGCAAGGACAGGGACAAGACAGCCCCAGCATTTT. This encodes CSARTGTRQPQHF.

CDR3: CSSGGSRGTDTQYF. CDR3 bases: TGCAGCTCGGGGGGCAGTCGGGGCACAGATACGCAGTATTTT. V usage is TRBV29-1 and J usage is TRBJ2-3; the D gene is possibly TRBD2 (7 bases). The CDR3 contains 14 residues. V was clipped by 8 bases and J by 1 base, with 16 bases between them. In germline, CDR1 is SQVTM, CDR2 ANQGSEA.

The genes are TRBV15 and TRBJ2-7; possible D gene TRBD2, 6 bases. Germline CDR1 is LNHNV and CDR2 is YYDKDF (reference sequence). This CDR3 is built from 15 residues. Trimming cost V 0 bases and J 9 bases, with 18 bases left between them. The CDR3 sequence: CATSRDMEGSRGQYF. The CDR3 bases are TGTGCCACCAGCAGAGATATGGAGGGTTCACGGGGGCAGTACTTC.

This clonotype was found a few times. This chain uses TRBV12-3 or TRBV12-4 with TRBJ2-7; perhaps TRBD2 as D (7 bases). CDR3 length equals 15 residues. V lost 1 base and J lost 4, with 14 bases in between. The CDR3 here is CASSLGFRGGYEQYF. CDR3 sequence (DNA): TGTGCCAGCAGTTTAGGTTTCAGGGGAGGGTACGAGCAGTACTTC.

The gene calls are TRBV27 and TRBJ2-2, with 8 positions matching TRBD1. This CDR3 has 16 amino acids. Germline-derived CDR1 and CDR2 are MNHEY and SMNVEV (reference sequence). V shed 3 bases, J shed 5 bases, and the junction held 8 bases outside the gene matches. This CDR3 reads CASSFLRTGITGELFF. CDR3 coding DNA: TGTGCCAGCAGTTTCTTAAGGACAGGGATTACCGGGGAGCTGTTTTTT.